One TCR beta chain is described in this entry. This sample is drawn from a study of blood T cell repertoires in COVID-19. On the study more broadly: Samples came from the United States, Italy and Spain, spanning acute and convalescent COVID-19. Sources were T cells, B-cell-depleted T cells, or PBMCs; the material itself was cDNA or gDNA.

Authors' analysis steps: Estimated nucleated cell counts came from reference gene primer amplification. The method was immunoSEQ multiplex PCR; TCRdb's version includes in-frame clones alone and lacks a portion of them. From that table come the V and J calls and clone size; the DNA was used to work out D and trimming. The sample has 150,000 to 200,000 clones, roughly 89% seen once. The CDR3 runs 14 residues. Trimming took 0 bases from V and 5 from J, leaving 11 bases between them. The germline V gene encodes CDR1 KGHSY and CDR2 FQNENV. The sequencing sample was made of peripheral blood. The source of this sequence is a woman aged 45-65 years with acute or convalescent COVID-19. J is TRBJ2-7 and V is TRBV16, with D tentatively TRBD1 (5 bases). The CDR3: CASSQSSRVDEQYF. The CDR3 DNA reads TGTGCCAGCAGCCAATCTTCCAGGGTAGACGAGCAGTACTTC.